A single sample is the source of the 27 T cell receptor beta chains below, sequenced in a study of OX40 agonist ivuxolimab in advanced cancers. Here immunoSEQ multiplex PCR was the method, and the copy in TCRdb shows in-frame clones only, minus some. The sample carries roughly 36,000 clones, 84% recorded once. The sample here was CD4+ or CD8+ T cells sorted from blood, taken in a trial of the OX40 agonist ivuxolimab. These receptors came from an adult with an advanced solid tumor such as melanoma, head and neck, liver or kidney cancer.

The genes are TRBV5-1 and TRBJ2-7; perhaps TRBD1 as D (6 bases). V lost 4 bases to trimming and J lost 2 bases, with 13 bases between them. Germline CDR1 SGHRS, CDR2 YFSETQ. There are 14 residues in the CDR3. This chain's CDR3 is CASSPTTGTYEQYF. The CDR3, as DNA: TGCGCCAGCAGCCCGACGACAGGTACCTACGAGCAGTACTTC.

This chain connects TRBV6-6 to TRBJ1-5; D unresolved. V was trimmed by 8 bases and J by 0 bases, leaving 8 bases between them. This CDR3 is 13 amino acids long. CDR1 MNHNY and CDR2 SVGAGI come from the germline V gene (reference sequence). The CDR3, as DNA: TGTGCCAGCGAGGAATATAGCAATCAGCCCCAGCATTTT. This encodes CASEEYSNQPQHF.

This clone was picked up one time. J is TRBJ2-1 and V is TRBV2; D is possibly TRBD2 (5 bases). This CDR3 spans 15 amino acids. Trimming took 6 bases from V and 8 from J, leaving 20 bases between them. Per the germline V gene, CDR1 is SNHLY and CDR2 is FYNNEI. CDR3 in DNA: TGTGCCAGCAGCGCCTCCACTACTAGTGGCGATGAGCAGTTCTTC. This encodes CASSASTTSGDEQFF.

The chain joins TRBV28 to TRBJ2-3; 11 bases line up with TRBD2. Germline V lookup: CDR1 MDHEN, CDR2 SYDVKM. V gave up 5 bases and J gave up 8 bases; unmatched junction bases: 12. CDR3 length: 16 residues. Written as DNA, the CDR3 is TGTGCCAGCAGTCCAGTAGCGGGGGGGCCCGCAGGTACGCAGTATTTT. This sequence encodes CASSPVAGGPAGTQYF.

This chain connects TRBV19 to TRBJ1-5; D may be TRBD1 (5 bases). CDR1 is LNHDA and CDR2 is SQIVND in the germline V gene (reference sequence). The CDR3 spans 16 residues. V dropped 7 bases and J dropped 0 bases, with 16 bases sitting between them. The CDR3 here is CASTIGHLLSNQPQHF. The CDR3 coding sequence is TGTGCCAGTACCATAGGACACCTACTTAGCAATCAGCCCCAGCATTTT. The full variable domain, completed using reference TRBV19 and TRBJ1-5, is DGGITQSPKYLFRKEGQNVTLSCEQNLNHDAMYWYRQDPGQGLRLIYYSQIVNDFQKGDIAEGYSVSREKKESFPLTVTSAQKNPTAFYLCASTIGHLLSNQPQHFGDGTRLSIL.

The chain is built from TRBV5-4 and TRBJ2-5; TRBD1 or TRBD2 may be the D gene (6 bases each). The ends were cut back, 4 bases at V and 4 bases at J, with 11 bases in the middle. Germline lookup yields CDR1 SGHNT and CDR2 YYREEE (reference sequence). The CDR3 sequence is 13 residues long. CDR3 sequence reads: CASSMEGGETQYF. In nucleotides, the CDR3 is TGTGCCAGCAGCATGGAGGGGGGAGAGACCCAGTACTTC.

There are a few counts of this clone. CDR3: CASGQRDHEQFF. DNA of the CDR3: TGTGCCAGTGGACAGCGGGACCATGAGCAGTTCTTC. The J gene is TRBJ2-1, the V gene TRBV19; TRBD2 might be the D (7 bases). Germline V gene sequence: CDR1 LNHDA, CDR2 SQIVND (reference sequence). Trimming stripped 8 bases from V and 8 bases from J, with 13 bases between. The CDR3 covers 12 residues.

This chain links TRBV19 with TRBJ2-3; the D gene is possibly TRBD2 (5 bases). Trimming took 6 bases from V and 2 from J, leaving 18 bases between them. Germline-derived CDR1 and CDR2 are LNHDA and SQIVND (reference sequence). CDR3 length equals 16 residues. Written as DNA, the CDR3 is TGTGCCAGTAGCCTTGCTAGGGCTAGCCTCACAGATACGCAGTATTTT. It is translated as CASSLARASLTDTQYF.

V and J are TRBV11-2 and TRBJ1-2; 8 nucleotides agree with TRBD1. Germline CDR1 SGHAT, CDR2 FQNNGV. There are 18 residues in the CDR3. V lost 5 bases, J lost 4 bases, and 18 bases stayed unmatched. The CDR3 protein is CASSPTLPSSRGLYGYTF. The CDR3 DNA sequence: TGTGCCAGCAGCCCGACCCTCCCCTCGTCCAGGGGGCTCTATGGCTACACCTTC.

Only one count was recorded for this clone. The CDR3 here is CASSFSGANVLTF. DNA of the CDR3: TGTGCCAGCAGCTTTTCCGGGGCCAACGTCCTGACTTTC. The V and J genes are TRBV7-9 and TRBJ2-6, with D unclear. Looked up from germline, CDR1 is SEHNR and CDR2 is FQNEAQ (reference sequence). V was pared by 3 bases and J by 4 bases, with 4 bases between. This CDR3 comprises 13 residues.

J is TRBJ2-7 and V is TRBV5-5; 8 positions match TRBD2. The CDR3 extends over 14 amino acids. V trimming: 2 bases; J trimming: 3 bases; junction bases outside the gene matches: 4. Germline values: CDR1 SGHKS, CDR2 YYEKEE (reference sequence). DNA for the CDR3: TGTGCCAGCAGCTTTGGGCTAGCGGGCTACGAGCAGTACTTC. Translated: CASSFGLAGYEQYF.

The chain joins TRBV5-1 to TRBJ1-1; the D gene is possibly TRBD1 (6 bases). V was trimmed by 0 bases and J by 1 base, leaving 13 bases between them. The CDR3 consists of 16 residues. CDR1 SGHRS and CDR2 YFSETQ come from the germline V gene. The CDR3 nucleotides are TGCGCCAGCAGCTTGGAACTAGGGGGTGGGAACACTGAAGCTTTCTTT. Protein: CASSLELGGGNTEAFF. The variable domain in full, with the rest retrieved from reference TRBV5-1 and TRBJ1-1, is KAGVTQTPRYLIKTRGQQVTLSCSPISGHRSVSWYQQTPGQGLQFLFEYFSETQRNKGNFPGRFSGRQFSNSRSEMNVSTLELGDSALYLCASSLELGGGNTEAFFGQGTRLTVV.

The chain is built from TRBV30 and TRBJ2-7, with D perhaps matching TRBD2 (7 bases). From germline, CDR1 is GTSNPN and CDR2 SVGIG (reference sequence). The CDR3 is 15 residues long. V dropped 1 base and J dropped 3 bases, with 16 bases sitting between them. The CDR3 region has the DNA TGTGCCTGGAGTGGTAGGGGGGGGTCGGGCTACGAGCAGTACTTC. Translating it yields CAWSGRGGSGYEQYF.

The chain combines TRBV7-2 with TRBJ1-2; D remains ambiguous. The V end was cut by 1 base, the J end by 6 bases, with 6 bases between. Germline V lookup: CDR1 SGHTA, CDR2 FQGNSA. The CDR3 covers 12 residues. DNA for the CDR3: TGTGCCAGCAGCTTAGTGTACGATGGCTACACCTTC. Translated: CASSLVYDGYTF. Supplemented by reference TRBV7-2 and TRBJ1-2, the full variable domain reads GAGVSQSPSNKVTEKGKDVELRCDPISGHTALYWYRQSLGQGLEFLIYFQGNSAPDKSGLPSDRFSAERTGGSVSTLTIQRTQQEDSAVYLCASSLVYDGYTFGSGTRLTVV.

In nucleotides, the CDR3 is TGCGCCAGCAGCTTGGACCCAGGGATCGCCTACGAGCAGTACTTC. It is translated as CASSLDPGIAYEQYF. The chain carries TRBV5-1 and TRBJ2-7, with D maybe TRBD1 (5 bases). CDR1 and CDR2 (germline): SGHRS, YFSETQ. The CDR3 runs to 15 residues. With 0 bases removed from V and 2 bases from J, the gap between germline ends came to 12 bases.

The chain is built from TRBV6-1 and TRBJ2-1, with 11 bases lining up with TRBD2. This CDR3 contains 16 residues. Per germline, CDR1 MNHNS and CDR2 SASEGT. V trimming: 1 base; J trimming: 9 bases; junction bases outside the gene matches: 8. The CDR3: CASSEVLAGVGVEQFF. The CDR3, as DNA: TGTGCCAGCAGTGAAGTACTAGCGGGAGTCGGCGTTGAGCAGTTCTTC.

The chain is built from TRBV19 and TRBJ2-1; tentative D call: TRBD2 (6 bases). The CDR3 extends over 18 amino acids. The V and J ends lost 5 bases and 0 bases respectively, with 20 bases between them. CDR1 is LNHDA and CDR2 is SQIVND in the germline V gene (reference sequence). This chain's CDR3 is CASSAAIRDLSSYNEQFF. The CDR3 DNA follows: TGTGCCAGTAGTGCCGCGATCCGGGACTTAAGCTCCTACAATGAGCAGTTCTTC.

The chain links TRBV23-1 to TRBJ1-1; D possibly corresponds to TRBD1 (5 bases). TRBV23-1 carries the ORF label, with uncertain function. The CDR3 contains 12 residues. Trimming stripped 8 bases from V and 8 bases from J, with 15 bases between. The CDR3: CASRPQGPEAFF. The CDR3 DNA follows: TGCGCCAGCCGTCCGCAGGGTCCCGAAGCTTTCTTT.

This chain connects TRBV2 to TRBJ1-3; a possible D gene is TRBD1 (5 bases). There are 14 residues in the CDR3. V dropped 3 bases and J dropped 4 bases, with 10 bases sitting between them. Germline loops: CDR1 SNHLY, CDR2 FYNNEI. Here the CDR3 DNA reads TGTGCCAGCAGTGATGGGGGAGCGGGAAACACCATATATTTT. This gives the protein CASSDGGAGNTIYF.

This chain connects TRBV5-1 to TRBJ2-5; D remains ambiguous. The CDR3 covers 12 residues. V shed 4 bases and J shed 2 bases, with 6 bases lying between them. Germline CDR1 and CDR2: SGHRS and YFSETQ. CDR3 nucleotide sequence: TGCGCCAGCAGCCCAACACAAGAGACCCAGTACTTC. As protein: CASSPTQETQYF.

V gene TRBV6-1 combines with J gene TRBJ1-4, with TRBD1 matching over 10 bases. Trimming cost V 10 bases and J 8 bases; bases outside gene matches: 10. From germline, CDR1 is MNHNS and CDR2 SASEGT. The CDR3 spans 14 residues. The CDR3, as DNA: TGTGCCATTACCGGGGGACAGGGGTACGAAAAACTGTTTTTT. This gives the protein CAITGGQGYEKLFF.

The chain employs TRBV5-6 and TRBJ1-5, with 9 bases aligning to TRBD1. The germline V gene has CDR1 SGHDT and CDR2 YYEEEE. CDR3 length: 15 amino acids. With 0 bases clipped from V and 7 bases from J, the junction kept 5 bases outside the gene matches. The CDR3, as DNA: TGTGCCAGCAGCTTGGGGGACAGGGTGAACCAGCCCCAGCATTTT. Translated, it gives CASSLGDRVNQPQHF.

V and J are TRBV5-1 and TRBJ2-5, with D possibly being TRBD1 (6 bases). The V end lost 7 bases, the J end lost 4 bases, and 14 bases lay between the germline ends. From germline, CDR1 is SGHRS and CDR2 YFSETQ. The CDR3 runs 13 residues. The CDR3 reads CASQQGSGETQYF. The CDR3 region has the DNA TGCGCCAGCCAACAGGGTAGTGGAGAGACCCAGTACTTC. The full variable domain, completed using reference TRBV5-1 and TRBJ2-5, is KAGVTQTPRYLIKTRGQQVTLSCSPISGHRSVSWYQQTPGQGLQFLFEYFSETQRNKGNFPGRFSGRQFSNSRSEMNVSTLELGDSALYLCASQQGSGETQYFGPGTRLLVL.

This chain links TRBV6-1 with TRBJ2-1; possible D gene TRBD1, 5 bases. The germline CDR1 and CDR2 sequences are MNHNS and SASEGT. The CDR3 extends over 10 amino acids. V gave up 3 bases and J gave up 15 bases, with 9 bases separating them. The CDR3 DNA sequence: TGTGCCAGCAGTGATACAGGCAGGTTCTTC. This gives the protein CASSDTGRFF.

The chain uses TRBV9 and TRBJ2-3, with 11 bases identical to TRBD2. CDR1 SGDLS and CDR2 YYNGEE come from the germline V gene. With 4 bases clipped from V and 1 base from J, the junction kept 5 bases outside the gene matches. The CDR3 covers 16 residues. CDR3 loop: CASSQTLAGGTDTQYF. The CDR3 coding sequence is TGTGCCAGCAGCCAAACACTAGCGGGGGGCACAGATACGCAGTATTTT.

The rearrangement links TRBV29-1 to TRBJ1-3; 7 bases line up with TRBD1. Germline V gene lookup returns CDR1 SQVTM and CDR2 ANQGSEA. With 5 bases clipped from V and 3 bases from J, the junction kept 4 bases outside the gene matches. This CDR3 contains 13 residues. The CDR3 nucleotides read TGCAGCGTTCTAGGGGGCTTTGGAAACACCATATATTTT. It translates to CSVLGGFGNTIYF.

V usage is TRBV7-3 and J usage is TRBJ2-1, with D possibly matching TRBD1 (6 bases). This CDR3 region has 13 residues. Germline V CDR1 and CDR2: SGHTA, FQGTGA. The V and J ends lost 1 base and 10 bases respectively, with 11 bases between them. The CDR3 DNA follows: TGTGCCAGCAGCTTAAACAGGGACGGGGAGCAGTTCTTC. Residues: CASSLNRDGEQFF.